These T cell receptor beta chains were read from a single sample in a study of Tregs in tolerant kidney transplant recipients. TCRdb's table, derived via immunoSEQ multiplex PCR, lists solely in-frame clones and lacks some. The table has around 50,000 clones, around four fifths seen once; the top ten hold approximately 4.7%. The sample comprised CD4+ T cells from blood. Every receptor here comes from a human donor in good health. Each CDR3 is given with its conserved first and last residue. A D gene is named only where the DNA matches it firmly. Size values are once, few and many counts, or a class for expanded clones, and some rows have none.

cdr3_length	d_call	clone_size	j_call	v_call	cdr3_nt	cdr3_aa
14	TRBD1	once	TRBJ1-1	TRBV2	TGTGCCAGCAGTGACAGGGGGCGCCACACTGAAGCTTTCTTT	CASSDRGRHTEAFF
13	NA	once	TRBJ2-7	TRBV6-1	TGTGCCAGCAGCACAGGGAGTTCCTACGAGCAGTACTTC	CASSTGSSYEQYF
16	NA	NA	TRBJ1-4	TRBV4-3	TGCGCCAGCAGCCAAGACCCTAGGGGTCGCGGGGAGCAACTGTTTTTT	CASSQDPRGRGEQLFF
14	TRBD2	NA	TRBJ2-1	TRBV29-1	TGCAGCGGGCTAGCGGGTAGCTCCTACAATGAGCAGTTCTTC	CSGLAGSSYNEQFF
15	NA	NA	TRBJ2-1	TRBV5-1	TGCGCCAGCAGCTTGGCCTCGCGTGGTTGGAGTGAGCAGTTCTTC	CASSLASRGWSEQFF
15	TRBD2	NA	TRBJ2-1	TRBV19	TGTGCCAGTAGCCTGACTAGCGTAAAGGGGGATGAGCAGTTCTTC	CASSLTSVKGDEQFF
13	TRBD1	NA	TRBJ2-2	TRBV30	TGTGCCTGGAGTCCGCAGGGGGACGGGGAGCTGTTTTTT	CAWSPQGDGELFF
16	NA	NA	TRBJ1-5	TRBV19	TGTGCCAGTAGCCTACAGGGCATACTTCTCAATCAGCCCCAGCATTTT	CASSLQGILLNQPQHF
16	NA	NA	TRBJ2-3	TRBV7-2	TGTGCCAGCAGCTTAGGGCGACACCTTAGCACAGATACGCAGTATTTT	CASSLGRHLSTDTQYF
19	NA	NA	TRBJ2-2	TRBV10-1	TGCGCCAGACCTCCACACCTAGCCGGGACAACCTTGAACACCGGGGAGCTGTTTTTT	CARPPHLAGTTLNTGELFF
17	TRBD2	NA	TRBJ2-1	TRBV30	TGTGCCTGGAGGGGGACTAGCGGGCCCTACTCCTACAATGAGCAGTTCTTC	CAWRGTSGPYSYNEQFF
16	TRBD2	NA	TRBJ2-3	TRBV5-4	TGTGCCAGCAGCTTAGGTACTAGCGGTGGCGCAGATACGCAGTATTTT	CASSLGTSGGADTQYF
16	NA	NA	TRBJ1-4	TRBV5-5	TGTGCCAGCAGCTTTTTGGCAGGGTCCCCCAATGAAAAACTGTTTTTT	CASSFLAGSPNEKLFF
14	NA	NA	TRBJ2-5	TRBV30	TGTGCCTGGAGTGTGCGGGGCGTCCAAGAGACCCAGTACTTC	CAWSVRGVQETQYF
13	NA	NA	TRBJ1-1	TRBV29-1	TGCAGCGTTTGCGGCCCCATGAACACTGAAGCTTTCTTT	CSVCGPMNTEAFF
14	NA	NA	TRBJ2-7	TRBV6-1	TGTGCCAGCAGTGGGTCGTTCCCCTCCTACGAGCAGTACTTC	CASSGSFPSYEQYF